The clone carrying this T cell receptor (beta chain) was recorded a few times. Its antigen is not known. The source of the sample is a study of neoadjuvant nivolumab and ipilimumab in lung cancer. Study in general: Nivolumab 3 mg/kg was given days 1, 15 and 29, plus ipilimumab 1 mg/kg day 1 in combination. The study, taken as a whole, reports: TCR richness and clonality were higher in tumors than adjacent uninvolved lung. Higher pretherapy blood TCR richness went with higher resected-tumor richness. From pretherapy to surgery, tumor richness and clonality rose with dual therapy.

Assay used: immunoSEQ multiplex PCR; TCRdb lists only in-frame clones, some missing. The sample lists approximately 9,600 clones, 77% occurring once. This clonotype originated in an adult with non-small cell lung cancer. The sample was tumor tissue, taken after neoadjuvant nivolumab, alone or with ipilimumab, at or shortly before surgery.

CDR3 nucleotide sequence: TGTGCCAGCAGCGTAGAGGGACAGCCCAATCAGCCCCAGCATTTT. Its protein product is CASSVEGQPNQPQHF. The rearrangement joins TRBV9 to TRBJ1-5; 7 bases line up with TRBD1. This CDR3 is built from 15 residues. J was trimmed by 3 bases and V by 0 bases; bases with no gene match: 3. Germline CDR1 and CDR2: SGDLS and YYNGEE. Full variable domain (remainder filled in from reference TRBV9 and TRBJ1-5): DSGVTQTPKHLITATGQRVTLRCSPRSGDLSVYWYQQSLDQGLQFLIQYYNGEERAKGNILERFSAQQFPDLHSELNLSSLELGDSALYFCASSVEGQPNQPQHFGDGTRLSIL.